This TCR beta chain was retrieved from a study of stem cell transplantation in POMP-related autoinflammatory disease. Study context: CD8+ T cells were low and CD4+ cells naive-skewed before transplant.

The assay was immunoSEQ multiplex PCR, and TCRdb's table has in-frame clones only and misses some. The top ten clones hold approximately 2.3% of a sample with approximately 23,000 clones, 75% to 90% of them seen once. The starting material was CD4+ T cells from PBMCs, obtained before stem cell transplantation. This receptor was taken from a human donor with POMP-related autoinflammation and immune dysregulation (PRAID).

CDR3 amino acids: CASSLRYGNTIYF. The CDR3 DNA sequence: TGTGCCAGCAGTTTACGATACGGAAACACCATATATTTT. The rearrangement uses TRBV27 and TRBJ1-3; D gene unclear. The V gene lost 2 bases and the J gene lost 4 bases, with 6 bases spanning the gap. CDR1 is MNHEY, CDR2 SMNVEV, per germline (reference sequence). This CDR3 comprises 13 residues.